This T cell receptor (beta chain) is from a study of cytomegalovirus exposure and HLA in healthy donors. The PCR made use of 60 Vbeta and 13 Jbeta primers. Repertoires were generated with immunoSEQ multiplex PCR, while TCRdb's copy carries only in-frame clones and drops some. The sample yields under 200,000 clones, roughly 80% seen once. CDR1 is SGHRS and CDR2 is YFSETQ in the germline V gene. Between the trimmed V and J ends, which lost 0 bases and 5 bases, there was a span of 9 bases. The CDR3 is 13 residues long. V is TRBV5-1 and J is TRBJ2-7, with unresolved D. The receptor was isolated from a human donor in good health. The sample taken for sequencing was PBMCs. In DNA form, the CDR3 reads TGCGCCAGCAGCTTGGGAACAGTTCACGAGCAGTACTTC. This codes for CASSLGTVHEQYF.